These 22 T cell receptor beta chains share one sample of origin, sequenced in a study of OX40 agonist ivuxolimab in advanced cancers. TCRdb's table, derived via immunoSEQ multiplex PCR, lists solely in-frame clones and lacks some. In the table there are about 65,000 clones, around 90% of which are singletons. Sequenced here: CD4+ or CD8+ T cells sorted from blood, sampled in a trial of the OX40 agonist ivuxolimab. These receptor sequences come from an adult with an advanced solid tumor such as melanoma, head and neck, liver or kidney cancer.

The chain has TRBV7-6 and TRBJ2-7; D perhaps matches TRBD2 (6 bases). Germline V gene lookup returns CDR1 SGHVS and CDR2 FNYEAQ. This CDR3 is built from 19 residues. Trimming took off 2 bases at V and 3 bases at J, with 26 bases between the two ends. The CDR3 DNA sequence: TGTGCCAGCAGCTTACTGCTTCGTAGTGGGGGGTCACGGGGCTACGAGCAGTACTTC. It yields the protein CASSLLLRSGGSRGYEQYF.

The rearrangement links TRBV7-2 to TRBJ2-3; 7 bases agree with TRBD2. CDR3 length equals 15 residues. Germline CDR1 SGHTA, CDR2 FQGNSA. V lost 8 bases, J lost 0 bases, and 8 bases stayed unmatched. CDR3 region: CASGHGGTSTDTQYF. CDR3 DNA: TGTGCCAGCGGACACGGGGGGACTAGCACAGATACGCAGTATTTT.

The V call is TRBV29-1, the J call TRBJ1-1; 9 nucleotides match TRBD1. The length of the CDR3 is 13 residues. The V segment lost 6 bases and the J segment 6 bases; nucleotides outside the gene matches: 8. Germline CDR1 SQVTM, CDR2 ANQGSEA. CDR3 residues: CSVTGGVGAEAFF. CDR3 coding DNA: TGCAGCGTCACAGGGGGCGTCGGGGCTGAAGCTTTCTTT.

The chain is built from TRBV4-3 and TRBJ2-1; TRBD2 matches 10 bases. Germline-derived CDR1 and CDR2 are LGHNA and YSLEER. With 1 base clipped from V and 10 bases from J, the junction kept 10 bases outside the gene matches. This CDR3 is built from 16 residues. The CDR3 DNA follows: TGCGCCAGCAGCCAAGGAGAACAAGCGGGGGGGCGGGAGCAGTTCTTC. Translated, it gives CASSQGEQAGGREQFF.

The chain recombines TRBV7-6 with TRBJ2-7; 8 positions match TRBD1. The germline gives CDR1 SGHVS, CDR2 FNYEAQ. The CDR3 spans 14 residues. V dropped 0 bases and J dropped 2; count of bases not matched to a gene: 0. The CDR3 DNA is TGTGCCAGCAGCTTAGCGACAGGGGCCTACGAGCAGTACTTC. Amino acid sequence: CASSLATGAYEQYF. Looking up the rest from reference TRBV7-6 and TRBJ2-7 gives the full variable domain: GAGVSQSPRYKVTKRGQDVALRCDPISGHVSLYWYRQALGQGPEFLTYFNYEAQQDKSGLPNDRFSAERPEGSISTLTIQRTEQRDSAMYRCASSLATGAYEQYFGPGTRLTVT.

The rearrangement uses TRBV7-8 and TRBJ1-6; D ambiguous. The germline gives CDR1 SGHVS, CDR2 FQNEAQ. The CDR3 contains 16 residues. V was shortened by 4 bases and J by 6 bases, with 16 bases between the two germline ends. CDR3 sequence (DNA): TGTGCCAGCAGCTACCGGGCCCGGGGTTCTAATTCACCCCTCCACTTT. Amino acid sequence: CASSYRARGSNSPLHF.

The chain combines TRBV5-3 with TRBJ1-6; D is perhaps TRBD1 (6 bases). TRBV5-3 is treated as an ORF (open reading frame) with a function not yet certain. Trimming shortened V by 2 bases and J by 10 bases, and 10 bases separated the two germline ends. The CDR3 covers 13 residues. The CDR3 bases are TGTGCCAGAAGCTTAGGGGGTGCGTCACCCCTCCACTTT. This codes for CARSLGGASPLHF.

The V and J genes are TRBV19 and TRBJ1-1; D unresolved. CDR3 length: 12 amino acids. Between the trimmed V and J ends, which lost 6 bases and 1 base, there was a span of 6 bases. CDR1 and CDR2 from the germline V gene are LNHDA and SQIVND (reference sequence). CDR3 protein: CASRAWNTEAFF. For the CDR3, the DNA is TGTGCCAGTAGGGCATGGAACACTGAAGCTTTCTTT.

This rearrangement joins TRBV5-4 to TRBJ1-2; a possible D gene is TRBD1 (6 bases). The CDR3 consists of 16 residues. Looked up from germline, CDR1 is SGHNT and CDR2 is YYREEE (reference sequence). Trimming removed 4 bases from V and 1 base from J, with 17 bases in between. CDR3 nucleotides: TGTGCCAGCAGCCTTGGACAGAAAACTTTTAACTATGGCTACACCTTC. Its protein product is CASSLGQKTFNYGYTF.

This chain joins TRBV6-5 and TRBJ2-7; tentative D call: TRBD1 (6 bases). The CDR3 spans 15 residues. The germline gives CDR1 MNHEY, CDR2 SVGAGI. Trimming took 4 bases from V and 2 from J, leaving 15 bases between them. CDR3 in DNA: TGTGCCAGCAGTTCCAACATACAGGGCCCCTACGAGCAGTACTTC. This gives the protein CASSSNIQGPYEQYF.

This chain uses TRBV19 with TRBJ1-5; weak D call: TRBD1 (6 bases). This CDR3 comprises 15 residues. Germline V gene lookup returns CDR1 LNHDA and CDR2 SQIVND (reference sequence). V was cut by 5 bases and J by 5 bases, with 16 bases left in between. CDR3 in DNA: TGTGCCAGTAGTGTCTGGACAGCCGAATATCAGCCCCAGCATTTT. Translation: CASSVWTAEYQPQHF. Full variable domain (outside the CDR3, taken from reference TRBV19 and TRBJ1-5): DGGITQSPKYLFRKEGQNVTLSCEQNLNHDAMYWYRQDPGQGLRLIYYSQIVNDFQKGDIAEGYSVSREKKESFPLTVTSAQKNPTAFYLCASSVWTAEYQPQHFGDGTRLSIL.

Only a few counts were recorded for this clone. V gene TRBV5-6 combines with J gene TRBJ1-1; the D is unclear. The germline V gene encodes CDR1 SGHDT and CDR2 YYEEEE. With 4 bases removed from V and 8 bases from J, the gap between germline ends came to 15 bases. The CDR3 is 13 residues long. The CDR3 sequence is CASSPLERTEAFF. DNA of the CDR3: TGTGCCAGCAGCCCCCTGGAACGCACCGAAGCTTTCTTT.

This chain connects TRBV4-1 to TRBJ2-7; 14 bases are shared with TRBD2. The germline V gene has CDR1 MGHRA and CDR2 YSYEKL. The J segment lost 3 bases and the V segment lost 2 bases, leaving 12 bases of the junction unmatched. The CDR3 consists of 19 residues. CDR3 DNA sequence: TGCGCCAGCAGCCAACGAGGACTAGCGGGGGGTCTTGTGGTCTACGAGCAGTACTTC. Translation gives CASSQRGLAGGLVVYEQYF.

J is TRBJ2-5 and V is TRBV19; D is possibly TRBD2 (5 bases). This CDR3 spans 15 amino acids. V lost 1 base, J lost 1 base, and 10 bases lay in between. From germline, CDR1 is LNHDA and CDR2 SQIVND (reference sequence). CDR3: CASSIGGRPQETQYF. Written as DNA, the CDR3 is TGTGCCAGTAGTATAGGCGGGCGGCCCCAAGAGACCCAGTACTTC.

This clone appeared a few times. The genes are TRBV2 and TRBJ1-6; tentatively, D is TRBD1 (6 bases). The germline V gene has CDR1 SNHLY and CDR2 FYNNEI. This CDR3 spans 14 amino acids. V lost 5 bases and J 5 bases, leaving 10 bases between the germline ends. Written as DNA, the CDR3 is TGTGCCAGCAGTCGGACAGCCAATAATTCACCCCTCCACTTT. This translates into CASSRTANNSPLHF.

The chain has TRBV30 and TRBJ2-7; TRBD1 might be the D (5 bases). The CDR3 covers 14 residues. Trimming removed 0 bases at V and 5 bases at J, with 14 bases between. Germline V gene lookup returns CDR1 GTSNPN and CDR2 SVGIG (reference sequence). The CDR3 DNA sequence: TGTGCCTGGAGTGTTGGCTCAGGGCTGGACGAGCAGTACTTC. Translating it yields CAWSVGSGLDEQYF. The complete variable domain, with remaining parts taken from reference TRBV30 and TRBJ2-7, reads SQTIHQWPATLVQPVGSPLSLECTVEGTSNPNLYWYRQAAGRGLQLLFYSVGIGQISSEVPQNLSASRPQDRQFILSSKKLLLSDSGFYLCAWSVGSGLDEQYFGPGTRLTVT.

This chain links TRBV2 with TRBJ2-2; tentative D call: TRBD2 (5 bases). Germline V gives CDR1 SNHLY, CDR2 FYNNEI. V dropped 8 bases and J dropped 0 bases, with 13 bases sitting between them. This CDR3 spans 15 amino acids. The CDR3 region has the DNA TGTGCCAGCCGTAAAGCGGCTGCGAACACCGGGGAGCTGTTTTTT. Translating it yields CASRKAAANTGELFF.

The CDR3 protein is CASSMATSGANEQFF. For the CDR3, the DNA is TGTGCCAGTAGTATGGCAACTAGCGGGGCGAATGAGCAGTTCTTC. The chain joins TRBV19 to TRBJ2-1; 10 bases align to TRBD2. CDR1 and CDR2 (germline): LNHDA, SQIVND (reference sequence). This CDR3 is 15 amino acids long. The V gene end was trimmed by 3 bases and the J gene end by 7 bases; junction bases not matched to a gene: 6.

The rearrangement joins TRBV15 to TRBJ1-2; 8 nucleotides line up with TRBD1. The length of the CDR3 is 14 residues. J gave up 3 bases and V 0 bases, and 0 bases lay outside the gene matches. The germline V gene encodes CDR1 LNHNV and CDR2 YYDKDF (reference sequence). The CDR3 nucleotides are TGTGCCACCAGCAGAGAGGGACAGGACTATGGCTACACCTTC. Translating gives CATSREGQDYGYTF.

The CDR3 spells CASSLPPRVGGANTGELFF. In nucleotides, the CDR3 is TGTGCCAGCAGCCTACCGCCTCGGGTAGGAGGGGCGAACACCGGGGAGCTGTTTTTT. The chain uses TRBV5-4 and TRBJ2-2; a possible D gene is TRBD2 (6 bases). The CDR3 extends over 19 amino acids. Germline assignment: CDR1 SGHNT and CDR2 YYREEE (reference sequence). V was pared by 4 bases and J by 0 bases, with 22 bases between.

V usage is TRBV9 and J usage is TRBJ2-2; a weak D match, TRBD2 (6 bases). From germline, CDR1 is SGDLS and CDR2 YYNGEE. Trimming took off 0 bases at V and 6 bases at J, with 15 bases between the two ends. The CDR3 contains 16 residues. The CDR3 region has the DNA TGTGCCAGCAGCGTAGGCGGGAACGGGCTTTCCGGGGAGCTGTTTTTT. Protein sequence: CASSVGGNGLSGELFF. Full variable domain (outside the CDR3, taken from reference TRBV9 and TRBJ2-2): DSGVTQTPKHLITATGQRVTLRCSPRSGDLSVYWYQQSLDQGLQFLIQYYNGEERAKGNILERFSAQQFPDLHSELNLSSLELGDSALYFCASSVGGNGLSGELFFGEGSRLTVL.

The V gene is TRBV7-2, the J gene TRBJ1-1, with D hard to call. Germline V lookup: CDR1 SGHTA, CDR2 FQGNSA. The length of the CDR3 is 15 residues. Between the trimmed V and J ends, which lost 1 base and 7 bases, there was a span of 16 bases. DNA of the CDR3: TGTGCCAGCAGCTTAGTATGGGGTCCGTTCCTTGAAGCTTTCTTT. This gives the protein CASSLVWGPFLEAFF. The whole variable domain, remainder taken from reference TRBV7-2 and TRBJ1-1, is GAGVSQSPSNKVTEKGKDVELRCDPISGHTALYWYRQSLGQGLEFLIYFQGNSAPDKSGLPSDRFSAERTGGSVSTLTIQRTQQEDSAVYLCASSLVWGPFLEAFFGQGTRLTVV.